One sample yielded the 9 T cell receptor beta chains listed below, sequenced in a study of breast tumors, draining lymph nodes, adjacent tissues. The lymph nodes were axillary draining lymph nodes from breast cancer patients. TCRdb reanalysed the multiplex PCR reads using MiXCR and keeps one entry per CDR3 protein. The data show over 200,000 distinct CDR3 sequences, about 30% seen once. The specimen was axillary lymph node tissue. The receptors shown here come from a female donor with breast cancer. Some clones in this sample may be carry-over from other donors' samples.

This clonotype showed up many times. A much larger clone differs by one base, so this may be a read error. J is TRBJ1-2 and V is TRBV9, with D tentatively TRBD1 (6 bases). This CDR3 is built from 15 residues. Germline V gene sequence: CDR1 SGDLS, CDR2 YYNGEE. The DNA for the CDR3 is TGTGCCAGCAGCGTAGATCCGTTAGGGGGGTACGGCTCCACCTTC. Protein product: CASSVDPLGGYGSTF.

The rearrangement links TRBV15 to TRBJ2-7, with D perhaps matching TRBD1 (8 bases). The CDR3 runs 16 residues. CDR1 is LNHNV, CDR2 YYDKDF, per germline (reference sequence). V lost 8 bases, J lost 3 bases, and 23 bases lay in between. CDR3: CATGTGGRGLLYEQYF. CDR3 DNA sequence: TGTGCCACCGGTACGGGAGGCAGGGGGCTGCTCTACGAGCAGTACTTC.

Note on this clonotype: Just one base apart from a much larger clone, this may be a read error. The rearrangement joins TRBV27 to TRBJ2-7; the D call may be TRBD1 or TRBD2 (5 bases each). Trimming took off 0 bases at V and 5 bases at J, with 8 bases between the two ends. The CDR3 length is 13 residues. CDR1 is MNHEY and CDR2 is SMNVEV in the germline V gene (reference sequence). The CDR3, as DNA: TGTGCCAGCAGTTTATCGAGGGGCCACGAGCAGTACTTC. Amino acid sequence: CASSLSRGHEQYF.

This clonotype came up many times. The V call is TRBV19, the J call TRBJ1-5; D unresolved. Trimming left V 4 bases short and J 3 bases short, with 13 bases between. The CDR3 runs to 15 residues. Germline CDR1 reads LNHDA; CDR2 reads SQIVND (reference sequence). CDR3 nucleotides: TGTGCCAGTAGTACCGGCCGACGGGACAATCAGCCCCAGCATTTT. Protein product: CASSTGRRDNQPQHF. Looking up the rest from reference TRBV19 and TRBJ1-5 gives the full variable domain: DGGITQSPKYLFRKEGQNVTLSCEQNLNHDAMYWYRQDPGQGLRLIYYSQIVNDFQKGDIAEGYSVSREKKESFPLTVTSAQKNPTAFYLCASSTGRRDNQPQHFGDGTRLSIL.

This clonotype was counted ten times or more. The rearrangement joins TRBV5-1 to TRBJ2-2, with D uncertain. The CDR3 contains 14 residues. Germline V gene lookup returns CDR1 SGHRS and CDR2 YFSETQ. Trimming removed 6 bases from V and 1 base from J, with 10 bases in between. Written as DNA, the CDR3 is TGCGCCAGCACCCGGGCAGGGAACACCGGGGAGCTGTTTTTT. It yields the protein CASTRAGNTGELFF.

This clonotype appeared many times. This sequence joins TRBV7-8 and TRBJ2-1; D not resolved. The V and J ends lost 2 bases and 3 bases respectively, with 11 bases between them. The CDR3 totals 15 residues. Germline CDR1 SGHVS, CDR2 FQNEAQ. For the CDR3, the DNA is TGTGCCAGCAGCTTAAGAAAAACTTACTACAATGAGCAGTTCTTC. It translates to CASSLRKTYYNEQFF.

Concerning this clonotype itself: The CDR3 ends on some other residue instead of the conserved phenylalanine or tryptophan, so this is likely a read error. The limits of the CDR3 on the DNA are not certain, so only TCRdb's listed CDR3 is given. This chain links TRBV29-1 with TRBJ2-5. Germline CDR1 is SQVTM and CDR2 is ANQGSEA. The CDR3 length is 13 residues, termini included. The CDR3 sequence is CSVEGRSAGPSNS.

The CDR3 reads CASSVEASGTDTQYF. The CDR3 nucleotides read TGTGCCAGCAGCGTAGAAGCTAGCGGGACAGATACGCAGTATTTT. This chain links TRBV9 with TRBJ2-3, with TRBD2 matching 8 bases. Germline CDR1 is SGDLS and CDR2 is YYNGEE. The ends lost 0 bases at V and 3 bases at J; junction bases unmatched: 3. CDR3 size: 15 residues.

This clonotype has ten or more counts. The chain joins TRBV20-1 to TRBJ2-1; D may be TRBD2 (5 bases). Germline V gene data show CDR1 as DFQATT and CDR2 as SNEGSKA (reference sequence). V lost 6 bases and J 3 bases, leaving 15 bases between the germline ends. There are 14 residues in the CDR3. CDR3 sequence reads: CSATQPGSYNEQFF. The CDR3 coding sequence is TGCAGTGCCACTCAACCGGGAAGCTACAATGAGCAGTTCTTC.